These 10 T cell receptor beta chains share one sample of origin, sequenced in a study of T-cell reconstitution after alpha-beta-depleted transplantation in children. The TCRbeta library was prepared with unique molecular identifiers. In TCRdb, the PCR reads were re-called with MiXCR into one record per CDR3 protein. The sample lists under 250,000 distinct CDR3 sequences; approximately 17% were seen once. Sequencing was performed on PBMCs, mostly from graft donor cells, taken 360 days after TCRalphabeta/CD19-depleted stem cell transplant. These TCRs come from a male patient between 2 and 10 years old who had a stem cell transplant for acute lymphoblastic leukemia, so the T cells may come from the graft donor.

This chain links TRBV3-1 with TRBJ2-7; a possible D gene is TRBD1 (7 bases). The CDR3 is 19 residues long. Trimming shortened V by 8 bases and J by 5 bases, and 34 bases separated the two germline ends. Per germline, CDR1 LGHDT and CDR2 YNNKEL (reference sequence). For the CDR3, the DNA is TGTGCCAGCTGTTTACCCCGGTCTGCACCTCGACAGGGACTCCACGAGCAGTACTTC. Residues: CASCLPRSAPRQGLHEQYF.

This clonotype was counted only a few times. At one end, the junction sequence differs from germline, possibly due to a read error. The gene calls are TRBV29-1 and TRBJ2-1; maybe TRBD1 (5 bases). This CDR3 has 14 amino acids. Germline V lookup: CDR1 SQVTM, CDR2 ANQGSEA. For the CDR3, the DNA is TGCAGCGATGAAGATAGGGGCTCCTACAATGAGCAGTTCTTC. Translated: CSDEDRGSYNEQFF.

In this sample, this clonotype turned up a few times. The chain's CDR3 is CASSGRQGIAEAFF. CDR3 DNA sequence: TGTGCCAGCAGCGGTAGACAGGGTATCGCTGAAGCTTTCTTT. The rearrangement links TRBV7-2 to TRBJ1-1; 7 bases line up with TRBD1. CDR3 size: 14 residues. Germline-derived CDR1 and CDR2 are SGHTA and FQGNSA. Trimming took 5 bases from V and 6 from J; bases not matched to a gene: 9.

This clonotype appeared a few times. The rearrangement joins TRBV12-3 or TRBV12-4 to TRBJ2-5; weak D call: TRBD2 (6 bases). V shed 4 bases and J shed 2 bases, with 8 bases lying between them. This CDR3 spans 13 amino acids. The CDR3 nucleotides read TGTGCCAGCAGTTGGCGGGGTCAAGAGACCCAGTACTTC. As protein: CASSWRGQETQYF.

The chain joins TRBV29-1 to TRBJ2-1, with 7 bases that match TRBD2. The CDR3 is 12 residues long. Germline lookup yields CDR1 SQVTM and CDR2 ANQGSEA. V trimming: 6 bases; J trimming: 3 bases; junction bases outside the gene matches: 2. The CDR3 sequence: CSVGGGYNEQFF. The CDR3 DNA sequence: TGCAGCGTCGGCGGGGGCTACAATGAGCAGTTCTTC.

The J gene is TRBJ2-3, the V gene TRBV5-1, with D possibly TRBD1 on 5 matching bases. The V and J ends lost 4 bases and 1 base respectively, with 10 bases between them. Germline CDR1 reads SGHRS; CDR2 reads YFSETQ. CDR3 length equals 14 residues. CDR3 amino acids: CASSGIGGTDTQYF. The CDR3 DNA sequence: TGCGCCAGCAGCGGGATAGGGGGCACAGATACGCAGTATTTT.

The J gene is TRBJ2-7, the V gene TRBV6-5; 7 positions agree with TRBD2. After removal of 4 bases from V and 3 bases from J, the junction contained 3 bases not matched to a gene. The CDR3 is made up of 13 amino acids. The germline gives CDR1 MNHEY, CDR2 SVGAGI. The CDR3 nucleotides read TGTGCCAGCAGTTTCGGGACTATCTACGAGCAGTACTTC. It translates to CASSFGTIYEQYF.

V usage is TRBV7-2 and J usage is TRBJ2-5; a possible D gene is TRBD2 (7 bases). Germline V gene sequence: CDR1 SGHTA, CDR2 FQGNSA. The V end was cut by 1 base, the J end by 5 bases, with 20 bases between. The CDR3 is 17 amino acids. The CDR3 coding sequence is TGTGCCAGCAGCTTAGTTGGGCCGGGGGGCTACCCGGAGACCCAGTACTTC. Protein product: CASSLVGPGGYPETQYF. Using reference TRBV7-2 and TRBJ2-5 for the parts outside the CDR3, the full variable domain is GAGVSQSPSNKVTEKGKDVELRCDPISGHTALYWYRQSLGQGLEFLIYFQGNSAPDKSGLPSDRFSAERTGGSVSTLTIQRTQQEDSAVYLCASSLVGPGGYPETQYFGPGTRLLVL.

This clonotype was seen only a few times. This chain uses TRBV10-3 with TRBJ2-5, with 12 nucleotides matching TRBD2. V was clipped by 0 bases and J by 1 base; unmatched bases: 3. Germline CDR1 ENHRY, CDR2 SYGVKD. The CDR3 runs 17 residues. The CDR3 spells CAISESPSGGGQETQYF. In DNA form, the CDR3 reads TGTGCCATCAGTGAGTCGCCTAGCGGGGGGGGCCAAGAGACCCAGTACTTC.

The chain is built from TRBV7-9 and TRBJ2-1; D may be TRBD1 or TRBD2 (5 bases each). The V and J ends lost 5 bases and 8 bases respectively, with 22 bases between them. The germline V gene encodes CDR1 SEHNR and CDR2 FQNEAQ (reference sequence). The CDR3 sequence is 16 residues long. Here the CDR3 reads CASSPTLGVFKYEQFF. CDR3 DNA: TGTGCCAGCAGCCCGACCTTGGGGGTCTTTAAGTATGAGCAGTTCTTC.